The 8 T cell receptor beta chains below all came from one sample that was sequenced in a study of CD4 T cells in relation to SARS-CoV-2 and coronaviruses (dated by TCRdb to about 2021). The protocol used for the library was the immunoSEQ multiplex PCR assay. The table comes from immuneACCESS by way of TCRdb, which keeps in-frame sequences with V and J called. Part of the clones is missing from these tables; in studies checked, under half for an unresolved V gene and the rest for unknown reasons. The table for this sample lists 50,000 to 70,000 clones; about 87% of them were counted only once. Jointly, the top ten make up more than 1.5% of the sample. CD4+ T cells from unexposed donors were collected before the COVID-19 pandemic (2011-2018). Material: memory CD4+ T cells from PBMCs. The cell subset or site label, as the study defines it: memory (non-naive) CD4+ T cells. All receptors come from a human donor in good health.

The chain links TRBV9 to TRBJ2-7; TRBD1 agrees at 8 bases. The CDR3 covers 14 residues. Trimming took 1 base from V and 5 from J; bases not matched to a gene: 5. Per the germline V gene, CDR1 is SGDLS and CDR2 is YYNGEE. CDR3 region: CASSVRTGSDEQYF. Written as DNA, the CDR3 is TGTGCCAGCAGCGTAAGGACAGGGAGCGACGAGCAGTACTTC.

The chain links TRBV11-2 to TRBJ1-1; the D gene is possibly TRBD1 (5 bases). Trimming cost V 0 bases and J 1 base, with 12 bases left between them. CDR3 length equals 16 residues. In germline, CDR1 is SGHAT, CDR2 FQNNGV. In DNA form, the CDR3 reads TGTGCCAGCAGCTTAGAGATGGGACGGCGGAACACTGAAGCTTTCTTT. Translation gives CASSLEMGRRNTEAFF.

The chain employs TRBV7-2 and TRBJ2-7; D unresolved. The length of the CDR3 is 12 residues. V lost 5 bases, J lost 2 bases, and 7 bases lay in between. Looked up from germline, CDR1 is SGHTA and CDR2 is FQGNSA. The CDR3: CASSAGAYEQYF. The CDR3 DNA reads TGTGCCAGCAGCGCAGGCGCCTACGAGCAGTACTTC. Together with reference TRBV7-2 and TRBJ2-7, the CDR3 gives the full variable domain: GAGVSQSPSNKVTEKGKDVELRCDPISGHTALYWYRQSLGQGLEFLIYFQGNSAPDKSGLPSDRFSAERTGGSVSTLTIQRTQQEDSAVYLCASSAGAYEQYFGPGTRLTVT.

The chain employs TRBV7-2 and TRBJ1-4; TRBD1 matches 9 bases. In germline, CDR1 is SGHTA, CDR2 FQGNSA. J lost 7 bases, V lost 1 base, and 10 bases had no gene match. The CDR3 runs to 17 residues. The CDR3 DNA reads TGTGCCAGCAGCTTAGTAGGAGGGACAGGGTGGGGTGAAAAACTGTTTTTT. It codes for CASSLVGGTGWGEKLFF.

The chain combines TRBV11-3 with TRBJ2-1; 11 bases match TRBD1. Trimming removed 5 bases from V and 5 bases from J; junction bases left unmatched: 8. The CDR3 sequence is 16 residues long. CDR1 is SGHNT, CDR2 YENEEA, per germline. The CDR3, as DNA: TGTGCCAGCAGCACCCAGGGACAGGGGGAGGACAATGAGCAGTTCTTC. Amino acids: CASSTQGQGEDNEQFF.

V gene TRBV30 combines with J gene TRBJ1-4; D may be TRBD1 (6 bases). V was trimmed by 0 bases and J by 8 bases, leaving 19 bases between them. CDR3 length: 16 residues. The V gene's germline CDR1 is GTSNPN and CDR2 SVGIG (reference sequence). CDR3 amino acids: CAWSVPSAGVQEKLFF. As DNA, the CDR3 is TGTGCCTGGAGTGTACCTTCAGCAGGGGTACAGGAAAAACTGTTTTTT.

In DNA, the CDR3 is TGTGCCACCAGTGGTTGGGGACAGGGCGCCACCGGGGAGCTGTTTTTT. Translating it yields CATSGWGQGATGELFF. The rearrangement links TRBV24-1 to TRBJ2-2; 9 bases are a match to TRBD1. The germline CDR1 and CDR2 sequences are KGHDR and SFDVKD. The junction had 7 bases not matched to a gene; V was cut back by 5 bases and J by 4 bases. CDR3 length equals 16 residues.

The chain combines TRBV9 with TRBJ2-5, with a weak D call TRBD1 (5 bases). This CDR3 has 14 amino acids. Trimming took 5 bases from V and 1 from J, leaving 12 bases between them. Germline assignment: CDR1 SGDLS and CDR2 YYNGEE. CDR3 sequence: CASSPQGRQETQYF. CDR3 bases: TGTGCCAGCAGTCCTCAGGGCCGCCAAGAGACCCAGTACTTC.